Listed below are T cell receptor beta chains from one sample, sequenced in a study of Graves' ophthalmopathy and Graves' hyperthyroidism. One entry per CDR3 protein results from TCRdb running MiXCR on the multiplex PCR reads. The table has under 250,000 distinct CDR3 sequences, roughly 27% seen once. The sequenced sample was peripheral blood. These receptors were collected from a middle-aged man with Graves' ophthalmopathy. Both conserved end residues are part of each CDR3. D genes are given only for firm matches. Not all rows give a size; the values are once, few, many and, for expanded clones, a class.

v_call: TRBV28; j_call: TRBJ2-2; d_call: TRBD1; clone_size: many; cdr3_nt: TGTGCCAGCAGTTGGGGGGCAGGGGGCTTCTCCGGGGAGCTGTTTTTT; cdr3_aa: CASSWGAGGFSGELFF
v_call: TRBV12-3/TRBV12-4; j_call: TRBJ2-2; d_call: TRBD2; clone_size: -; cdr3_nt: TGTGCCAGCAGTTTCGGACTAGCGGGAGGGACCGGGGAGCTGTTTTTT; cdr3_aa: CASSFGLAGGTGELFF
v_call: TRBV27; j_call: TRBJ2-2; d_call: -; clone_size: -; cdr3_nt: TGTGCCAGCAGTGAATACAGTGCCGGGGAGCTGTTTTTT; cdr3_aa: CASSEYSAGELFF
v_call: TRBV6-5; j_call: TRBJ1-1; d_call: -; clone_size: -; cdr3_nt: TGTGCCAGCAGTTACGGGAGGGGACCTATTGAAGCTTTCTTT; cdr3_aa: CASSYGRGPIEAFF
v_call: TRBV20-1; j_call: TRBJ2-7; d_call: TRBD2; clone_size: many; cdr3_nt: TGCAGTGCTCCTACTAGCGGGAACTCCTACGAGCAGTACTTC; cdr3_aa: CSAPTSGNSYEQYF
v_call: TRBV20-1; j_call: TRBJ2-7; d_call: TRBD2; clone_size: many; cdr3_nt: TGCAGTGCTAGAGAATCCGGGACTAGACGACGCTCCTACGAGCAGTACTTC; cdr3_aa: CSARESGTRRRSYEQYF
v_call: TRBV20-1; j_call: TRBJ2-5; d_call: TRBD1; clone_size: many; cdr3_nt: TGCAGTGCTCCGGACAGGGGGGGACAAGAGACCCAGTACTTC; cdr3_aa: CSAPDRGGQETQYF
v_call: TRBV11-2; j_call: TRBJ2-5; d_call: -; clone_size: -; cdr3_nt: TGTGCCAGCAGCTTAGAACAGGCAACGGGGGAGACCCAGTACTTC; cdr3_aa: CASSLEQATGETQYF
v_call: TRBV27; j_call: TRBJ1-5; d_call: -; clone_size: many; cdr3_nt: TGTGCCAGCAGTTTGGCCGGAGCGGGGCCCCAGCATTTT; cdr3_aa: CASSLAGAGPQHF
v_call: TRBV7-3; j_call: TRBJ2-7; d_call: -; clone_size: -; cdr3_nt: TGTGCCAGCAGCCTTAACTCGCAGGGGGAGCAGTACTTC; cdr3_aa: CASSLNSQGEQYF
v_call: TRBV12-3/TRBV12-4; j_call: TRBJ1-6; d_call: -; clone_size: -; cdr3_nt: TGTGCCAGCAGTTCCTACTGGGTTACAGGTTTACCCCTCCACTTT; cdr3_aa: CASSSYWVTGLPLHF
v_call: TRBV5-4; j_call: TRBJ2-5; d_call: -; clone_size: many; cdr3_nt: TGTGCCAGCAGCTCACACCCGGACCAAGAGACCCAGTACTTC; cdr3_aa: CASSSHPDQETQYF
v_call: TRBV7-6; j_call: TRBJ2-2; d_call: -; clone_size: many; cdr3_nt: TGTGCCAGCAGTTGGGAGGAAACGGGAAACACCGGGGAGCTGTTTTTT; cdr3_aa: CASSWEETGNTGELFF
v_call: TRBV5-1; j_call: TRBJ2-7; d_call: -; clone_size: many; cdr3_nt: TGCGCCAGCAGCTCGGGCAGTAGGGACGAGCAGTACTTC; cdr3_aa: CASSSGSRDEQYF
v_call: TRBV29-1; j_call: TRBJ2-7; d_call: -; clone_size: many; cdr3_nt: TGCAGCGTTGGCGGCGGGCTCCCCTACGAGCAGTACTTC; cdr3_aa: CSVGGGLPYEQYF
v_call: TRBV6-1; j_call: TRBJ2-2; d_call: TRBD1; clone_size: many; cdr3_nt: TGTGCCAGCAGTGACAACAGGGGCTACACCGGGGAGCTGTTTTTT; cdr3_aa: CASSDNRGYTGELFF
v_call: TRBV20-1; j_call: TRBJ1-6; d_call: -; clone_size: many; cdr3_nt: TGCAGTGCTAGAGAAGCGGGATGGAGATCACCCCTCCACTTT; cdr3_aa: CSAREAGWRSPLHF
v_call: TRBV19; j_call: TRBJ1-1; d_call: TRBD1; clone_size: -; cdr3_nt: TGTGCCAGTAGTATAGGGGACAGGGCTTTCTTT; cdr3_aa: CASSIGDRAFF
v_call: TRBV24-1; j_call: TRBJ2-7; d_call: TRBD1; clone_size: many; cdr3_nt: TGTGCCACCAGTGATTCCCGGACAGGGTTGGAGGAGCAGTACTTC; cdr3_aa: CATSDSRTGLEEQYF
v_call: TRBV29-1; j_call: TRBJ1-1; d_call: -; clone_size: many; cdr3_nt: TGCAGCGGTTATCACCAGGCAAACACTGAAGCTTTCTTT; cdr3_aa: CSGYHQANTEAFF
v_call: TRBV7-3; j_call: TRBJ1-2; d_call: -; clone_size: many; cdr3_nt: TGTGCCAGCAGCTTTGGGGAGAACTATGGCTACACCTTC; cdr3_aa: CASSFGENYGYTF
v_call: TRBV12-3/TRBV12-4; j_call: TRBJ2-7; d_call: TRBD1; clone_size: many; cdr3_nt: TGTGCCAGCAGTTTTCCGGGACAGGGGAATGACGAGCAGTACTTC; cdr3_aa: CASSFPGQGNDEQYF
v_call: TRBV6-1; j_call: TRBJ1-1; d_call: -; clone_size: many; cdr3_nt: TGTGCCAGCAGTGATTGGGACATGAACACTGAAGCTTTCTTT; cdr3_aa: CASSDWDMNTEAFF
v_call: TRBV5-1; j_call: TRBJ1-5; d_call: TRBD1; clone_size: -; cdr3_nt: TGCGCCAGCAGCCAAGATTTAACAGGGGATGTCCATCAGCCCCAGCATTTT; cdr3_aa: CASSQDLTGDVHQPQHF
v_call: TRBV28; j_call: TRBJ2-3; d_call: TRBD2; clone_size: -; cdr3_nt: TGTGCCAGCACAGCGGGAGGAACAGATACGCAGTATTTT; cdr3_aa: CASTAGGTDTQYF
v_call: TRBV7-2; j_call: TRBJ1-6; d_call: -; clone_size: -; cdr3_nt: TGTGCCAGCAGCTCATATGACACGAGCTCACCCCTCCACTTT; cdr3_aa: CASSSYDTSSPLHF